The clone carrying this TCR beta chain showed up many times. Its antigen is unknown. The authors amplified TCR beta CDR3 regions from RNA transcripts. HTBI primers served in a first-round RT-PCR, which a second-round multiplex PCR followed. MiXCR, applied by TCRdb to the multiplex PCR reads, yields one record per CDR3 protein. The table lists almost 750,000 distinct CDR3 sequences, about 44% of them singletons. These data come from a study of Graves' ophthalmopathy and Graves' hyperthyroidism. Study outcomes and limitations: Appearing in blood as well were most expanded thyroid clonotypes above 0.001 frequency.

Trimming pared 3 bases from V and 6 bases from J, leaving 18 bases between. Germline CDR1 MGHDK, CDR2 SYGVNS. The CDR3 consists of 15 residues. The TCR was taken from an adult man with Graves' ophthalmopathy. The chain carries TRBV25-1 and TRBJ2-7, with a possible D match to TRBD1 (5 bases). Material for sequencing was peripheral blood. CDR3 coding DNA: TGTGCCAGCAGTGACAGGGTCGTTAGGCTTTGCGAGCAGTACTTC. Translating it yields CASSDRVVRLCEQYF.